This T cell receptor (beta chain) stems from a study of blood T cells in healthy people across ages. A sample-barcoded 5' primer and a J-beta primer mix were used in a second PCR of roughly 6 to 11 cycles. Every cDNA molecule bore a tag from a template-switch adaptor containing 12 random nucleotides. TCRdb re-called the 5' RACE reads through MiXCR, storing one row per CDR3 protein. The sample lists fewer than 600,000 distinct CDR3 sequences, roughly a quarter occurring once. The CDR3 is 14 amino acids. Germline CDR1 and CDR2: ENHRY and SYGVKD. V lost 3 bases and J lost 0, with 9 bases in between. Each sample yielded at least 6 micrograms of PBMC total RNA. These data were also reused for a study on T cells of mothers and their children. This second study says: For unrelated pairs as for related ones, thymic selection shapes TCR recombination output similarly.

The sequenced material came from blood. This receptor was obtained from a boy aged 2 to 9 in good health. The chain carries TRBV10-3 and TRBJ2-7; D remains ambiguous. For the CDR3, the DNA is TGTGCCATCAGTGAAGGCAGGTTCTCCTACGAGCAGTACTTC. Its translation is CAISEGRFSYEQYF.